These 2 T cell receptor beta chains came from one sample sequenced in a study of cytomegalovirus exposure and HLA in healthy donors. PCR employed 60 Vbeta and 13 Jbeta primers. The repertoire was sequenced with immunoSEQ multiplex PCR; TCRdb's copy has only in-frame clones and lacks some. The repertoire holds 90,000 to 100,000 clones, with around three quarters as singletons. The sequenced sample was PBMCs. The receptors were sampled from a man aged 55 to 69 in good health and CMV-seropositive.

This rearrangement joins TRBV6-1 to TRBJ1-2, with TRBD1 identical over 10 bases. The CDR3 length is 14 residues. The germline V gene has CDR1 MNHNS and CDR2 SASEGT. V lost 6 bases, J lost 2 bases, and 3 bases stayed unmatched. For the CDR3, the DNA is TGTGCCAGCAGAGACAGGGGGCTAAACTATGGCTACACCTTC. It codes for CASRDRGLNYGYTF.

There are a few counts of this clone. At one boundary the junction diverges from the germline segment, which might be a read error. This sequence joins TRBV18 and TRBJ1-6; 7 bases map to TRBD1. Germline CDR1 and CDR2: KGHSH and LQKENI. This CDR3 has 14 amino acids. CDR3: CASSLDRNNSPLLF. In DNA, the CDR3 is TGTGCCAGCTCATTGGACAGGAATAATTCACCCCTCCTCTTT.